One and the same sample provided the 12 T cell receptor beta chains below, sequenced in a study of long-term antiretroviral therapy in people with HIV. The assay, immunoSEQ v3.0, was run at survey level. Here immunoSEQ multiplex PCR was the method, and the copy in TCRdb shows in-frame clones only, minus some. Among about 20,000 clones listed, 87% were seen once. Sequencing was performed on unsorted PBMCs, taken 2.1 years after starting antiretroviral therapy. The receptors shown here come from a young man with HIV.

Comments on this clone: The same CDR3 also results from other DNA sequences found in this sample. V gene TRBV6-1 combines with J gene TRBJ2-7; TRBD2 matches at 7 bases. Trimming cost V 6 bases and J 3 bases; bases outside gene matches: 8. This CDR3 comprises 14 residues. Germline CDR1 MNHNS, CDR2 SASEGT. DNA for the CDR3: TGTGCCAGCAGGAGAAGGGGAGGGGACTACGAGCAGTACTTC. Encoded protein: CASRRRGGDYEQYF.

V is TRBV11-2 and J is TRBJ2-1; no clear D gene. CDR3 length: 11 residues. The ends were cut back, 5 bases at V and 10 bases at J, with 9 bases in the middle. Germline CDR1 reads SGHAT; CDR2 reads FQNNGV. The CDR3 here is CASSLSREQFF. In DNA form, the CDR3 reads TGTGCCAGCAGCCTCAGCCGGGAGCAGTTCTTC.

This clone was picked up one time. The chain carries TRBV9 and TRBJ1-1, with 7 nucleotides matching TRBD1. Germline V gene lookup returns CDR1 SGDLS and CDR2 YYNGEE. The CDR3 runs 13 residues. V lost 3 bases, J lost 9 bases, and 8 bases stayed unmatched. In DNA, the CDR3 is TGTGCCAGCAGCGACGGGACAGCAATAAAAGCTTTCTTT. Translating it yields CASSDGTAIKAFF.

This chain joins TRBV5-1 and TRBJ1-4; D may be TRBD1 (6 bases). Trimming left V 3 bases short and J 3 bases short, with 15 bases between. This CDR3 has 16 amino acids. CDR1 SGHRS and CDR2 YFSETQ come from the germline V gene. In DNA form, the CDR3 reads TGCGCCAGCAGCTCCAGACCGGGACAACCTAATGAAAAACTGTTTTTT. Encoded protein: CASSSRPGQPNEKLFF.

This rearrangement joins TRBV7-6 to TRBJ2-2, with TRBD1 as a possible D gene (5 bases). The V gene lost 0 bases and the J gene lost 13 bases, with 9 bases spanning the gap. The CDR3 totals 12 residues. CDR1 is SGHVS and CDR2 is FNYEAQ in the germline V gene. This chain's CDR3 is CASSLATDGLFF. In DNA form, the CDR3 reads TGTGCCAGCAGCTTAGCGACAGACGGGCTGTTTTTT.

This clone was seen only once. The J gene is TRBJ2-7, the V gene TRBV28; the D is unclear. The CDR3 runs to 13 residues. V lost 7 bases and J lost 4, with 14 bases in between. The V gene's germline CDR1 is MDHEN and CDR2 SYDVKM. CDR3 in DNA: TGTGCCAGCACCCAACCCAATGGTTACGAGCAGTACTTC. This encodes CASTQPNGYEQYF.

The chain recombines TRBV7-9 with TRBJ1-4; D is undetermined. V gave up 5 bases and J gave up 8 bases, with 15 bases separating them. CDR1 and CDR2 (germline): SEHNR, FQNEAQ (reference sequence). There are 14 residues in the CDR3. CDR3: CASSPDWVQEKLFF. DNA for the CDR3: TGTGCCAGCAGCCCAGACTGGGTACAAGAAAAACTGTTTTTT.

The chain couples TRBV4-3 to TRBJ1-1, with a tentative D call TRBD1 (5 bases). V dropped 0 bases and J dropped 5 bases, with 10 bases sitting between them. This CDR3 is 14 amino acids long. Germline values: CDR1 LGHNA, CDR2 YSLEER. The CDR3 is CASSQERGGTEAFF. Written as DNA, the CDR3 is TGCGCCAGCAGCCAAGAACGGGGGGGGACTGAAGCTTTCTTT.

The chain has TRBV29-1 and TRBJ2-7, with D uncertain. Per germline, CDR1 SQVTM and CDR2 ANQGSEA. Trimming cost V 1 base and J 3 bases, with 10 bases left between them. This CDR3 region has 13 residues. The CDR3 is CSVEGQDNYEQYF. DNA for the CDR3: TGCAGCGTTGAAGGGCAGGATAACTACGAGCAGTACTTC.

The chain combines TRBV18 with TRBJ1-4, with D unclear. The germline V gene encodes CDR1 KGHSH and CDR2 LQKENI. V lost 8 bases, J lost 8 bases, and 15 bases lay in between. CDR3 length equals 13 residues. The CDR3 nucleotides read TGTGCCAGCGCCATCCTGCCGGGGGAAAAACTGTTTTTT. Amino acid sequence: CASAILPGEKLFF.

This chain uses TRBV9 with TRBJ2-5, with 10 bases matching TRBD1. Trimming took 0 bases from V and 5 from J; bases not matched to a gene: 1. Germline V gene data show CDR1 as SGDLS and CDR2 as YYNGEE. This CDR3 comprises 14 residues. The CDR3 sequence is CASSVVGQGETQYF. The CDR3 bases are TGTGCCAGCAGCGTAGTGGGACAGGGGGAGACCCAGTACTTC.

The CDR3 sequence is CASSKGCGTGRYEQYF. CDR3 nucleotides: TGTGCCAGCAGCAAAGGGTGCGGGACAGGAAGGTACGAGCAGTACTTC. The chain uses TRBV21-1 and TRBJ2-7; the table's D gene call, TRBD1, was not cross checked with the DNA. TRBV21-1 counts as a pseudogene. The CDR3 consists of 16 residues.